Listed below are T cell receptor beta chains from one sample, sequenced in a study of blood T cells in healthy people across ages. TCRdb analysed the 5' RACE reads with MiXCR anew, one entry per CDR3 protein. The sample has hundreds of thousands of distinct CDR3 sequences; under 45% are singletons. What was sequenced was blood. These receptors were collected from a man in his 60s in good health. Both conserved end residues are part of each CDR3. A D gene is named only where the DNA matches it firmly. Some rows mark clone size as missing; the rest say once, few, many or name a class of expanded clone.

>TRBJ2-3|TRBV5-1|.|.
CASSARGVPGTDTQYF
TGCGCCAGCAGCGCCCGAGGGGTCCCGGGCACAGATACGCAGTATTTT
>TRBJ2-5|TRBV20-1|many|TRBD2
CSARDPGLAAIGETQYF
TGCAGTGCTAGAGATCCAGGACTAGCGGCCATCGGGGAGACCCAGTACTTC
>TRBJ2-1|TRBV24-1|few|.
CATSDAPGTRDEQFF
TGTGCCACCAGTGATGCTCCCGGGACACGGGATGAGCAGTTCTTC
>TRBJ2-7|TRBV2|.|.
CASSEASSTYEQYF
TGTGCCAGCAGTGAGGCGAGCTCAACCTACGAGCAGTACTTC
>TRBJ2-5|TRBV20-1|.|TRBD2
CSASPSSGGSATQYF
TGCAGTGCTAGTCCCTCTAGCGGGGGCTCAGCGACCCAGTACTTC
>TRBJ2-3|TRBV5-1|.|TRBD2
CASSLGRAGDTDTQYF
TGCGCCAGCAGCTTGGGTAGAGCGGGGGACACAGATACGCAGTATTTT
>TRBJ2-1|TRBV7-3|.|TRBD2
CASSLTSGTPYNEQFF
TGTGCCAGCAGCTTGACTAGCGGGACCCCCTACAATGAGCAGTTCTTC
>TRBJ2-5|TRBV4-1|few|TRBD1
CASSQVPRGRGETQYF
TGCGCCAGCAGCCAAGTCCCCAGGGGGCGCGGAGAGACCCAGTACTTC
>TRBJ2-2|TRBV14|.|.
CASSRTDPGELFF
TGTGCCAGCAGCCGAACGGACCCCGGGGAGCTGTTTTTT
>TRBJ2-5|TRBV4-3|.|.
CASSPMGARVNGQYF
TGCGCCAGCAGCCCCATGGGGGCGAGGGTTAATGGGCAGTACTTC
>TRBJ2-7|TRBV20-1|.|.
CSASLEFSYEQYF
TGCAGTGCTAGTTTAGAGTTTTCCTACGAGCAGTACTTC
>TRBJ2-7|TRBV3-1|.|TRBD2
CASSDEPAGGRLQYF
TGTGCCAGCAGCGACGAACCAGCGGGGGGGCGTTTGCAGTACTTC
>TRBJ2-4|TRBV3-1|.|.
CASSQNKNIQYF
TGTGCCAGCAGTCAGAACAAAAACATTCAGTACTTC
>TRBJ2-5|TRBV12-3/TRBV12-4|few|TRBD2
CASTRSAGGGETQYF
TGTGCCAGCACCCGATCCGCGGGGGGAGGAGAGACCCAGTACTTC
>TRBJ2-1|TRBV6-5|.|.
CASRTPGEQFF
TGTGCCAGCAGAACACCTGGGGAGCAGTTCTTC
>TRBJ1-1|TRBV12-3/TRBV12-4|.|.
CASSHLAGENTEAFF
TGTGCCAGCAGCCATTTAGCAGGGGAGAACACTGAAGCTTTCTTT
>TRBJ2-7|TRBV20-1|.|.
CSEEGPDGDEQYF
TGCAGTGAGGAGGGACCCGACGGGGACGAGCAGTACTTC
>TRBJ2-5|TRBV14|.|TRBD2
CASSQGFLAGLFSKETQYF
TGTGCCAGCAGCCAAGGCTTCCTAGCGGGATTATTTAGTAAGGAGACCCAGTACTTC
>TRBJ2-1|TRBV2|.|.
CASSAIWGAREQFF
TGTGCCAGCAGTGCAATCTGGGGGGCGAGGGAGCAGTTCTTC
>TRBJ2-1|TRBV7-9|.|TRBD1
CASSCYRGTYNEQFF
TGTGCCAGCAGCTGTTACAGGGGAACCTACAATGAGCAGTTCTTC
>TRBJ2-1|TRBV24-1|.|.
CATSDGGAYNEQFF
TGTGCCACCAGTGATGGGGGGGCTTACAATGAGCAGTTCTTC
>TRBJ2-1|TRBV7-2|.|TRBD2
CASSLSLAGGGYEQFF
TGTGCCAGCAGCTTATCCCTAGCGGGGGGAGGTTATGAGCAGTTCTTC
>TRBJ1-1|TRBV7-9|few|.
CASSPTMSTEAFF
TGTGCCAGCAGCCCGACAATGAGCACTGAAGCTTTCTTT
>TRBJ2-3|TRBV15|few|.
CATRHRDTDTQYF
TGTGCCACCCGTCACAGGGACACGGATACGCAGTATTTT
>TRBJ2-1|TRBV3-1|few|TRBD2
CASSQTLSGGLQFF
TGTGCCAGCAGCCAGACACTTAGCGGGGGGCTTCAGTTCTTC
>TRBJ2-5|TRBV11-3|.|.
CASTPGFQETQYF
TGTGCCAGCACTCCTGGGTTCCAAGAGACCCAGTACTTC
>TRBJ2-7|TRBV12-3/TRBV12-4|.|.
CASSLVRVATLDEQYF
TGTGCCAGCAGTTTGGTCAGGGTCGCGACCCTTGACGAGCAGTACTTC
>TRBJ2-6|TRBV4-1|.|.
CASSQDRSSGANVLTF
TGCGCCAGCAGCCAAGACAGGAGCTCTGGGGCCAACGTCCTGACTTTC
>TRBJ2-1|TRBV29-1|.|.
CSVDNEQFF
TGCAGCGTAGACAATGAGCAGTTCTTC
>TRBJ2-6|TRBV19|few|.
CASSITGATGANVLTF
TGTGCCAGTAGTATTACAGGAGCGACTGGGGCCAACGTCCTGACTTTC
>TRBJ2-7|TRBV2|.|.
CASRQGVMGYEQYF
TGTGCCAGCAGGCAGGGAGTGATGGGATACGAGCAGTACTTC
>TRBJ1-3|TRBV5-1|.|.
CASSLDSGNSGNTIYF
TGCGCCAGCAGCTTGGACTCGGGGAACTCTGGAAACACCATATATTTT
>TRBJ1-1|TRBV5-1|.|TRBD1
CASSPGTDGGTEAFF
TGCGCCAGCAGCCCCGGGACAGACGGTGGGACTGAAGCTTTCTTT
>TRBJ1-4|TRBV30|few|.
CAWSGATTNEKLFF
TGTGCCTGGAGTGGTGCCACAACTAATGAAAAACTGTTTTTT
>TRBJ2-5|TRBV20-1|.|.
CSASLGEETQYF
TGCAGTGCTTCGCTAGGTGAAGAGACCCAGTACTTC
>TRBJ1-2|TRBV20-1|few|.
CSARDRLIYGYTF
TGCAGTGCTAGAGATAGGTTGATCTATGGCTACACCTTC
>TRBJ2-7|TRBV27|few|TRBD1
CASRRQGARYEQYF
TGTGCCAGCAGGAGACAGGGGGCTAGGTACGAGCAGTACTTC